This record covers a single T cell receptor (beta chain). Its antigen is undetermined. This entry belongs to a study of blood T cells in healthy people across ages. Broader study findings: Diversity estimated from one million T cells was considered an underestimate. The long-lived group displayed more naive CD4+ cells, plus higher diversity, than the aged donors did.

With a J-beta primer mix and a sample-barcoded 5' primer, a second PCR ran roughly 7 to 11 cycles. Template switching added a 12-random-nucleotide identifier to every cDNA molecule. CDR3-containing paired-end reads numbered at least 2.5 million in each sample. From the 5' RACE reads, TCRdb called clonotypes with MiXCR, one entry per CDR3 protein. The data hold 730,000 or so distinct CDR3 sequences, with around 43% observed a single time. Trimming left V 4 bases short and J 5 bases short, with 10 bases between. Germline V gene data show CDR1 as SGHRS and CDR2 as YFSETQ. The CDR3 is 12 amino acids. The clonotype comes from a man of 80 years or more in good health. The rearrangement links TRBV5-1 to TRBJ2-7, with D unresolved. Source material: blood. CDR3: CASSLPANEQYF. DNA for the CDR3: TGCGCCAGCAGCCTCCCGGCGAACGAGCAGTACTTC.